The 8 T cell receptor beta chains below come from one sample, sequenced in a study of T cell repertoires in cytomegalovirus infection. Their specific antigens are unknown. TCRdb analysed the reads with MiXCR anew, one entry per CDR3 protein. The sample gives 830,000 or so distinct CDR3 sequences, approximately 32% of which show up once; 9.5% to 15% is in the top ten. Sequenced material: cultured CD8+ T cells from PBMCs, taken from culture after CMV antigen stimulation. These receptors originate from a human donor in good health (CMV status not recorded). Some clones in this sample may be carry-over from other donors' samples.

This clonotype was recorded a few times. V is TRBV28 and J is TRBJ2-1; unclear D gene. Germline V gene sequence: CDR1 MDHEN, CDR2 SYDVKM. The germline V and J ends were trimmed by 3 bases and 9 bases, with 12 bases remaining between them. The CDR3 has 13 residues. CDR3 sequence (DNA): TGTGCCAGCAGTTTTGAGCAGACGCCTGAGCAGTTCTTC. Encoded protein: CASSFEQTPEQFF.

This chain uses TRBV20-1 with TRBJ2-5; 9 nucleotides align to TRBD1. This CDR3 is 15 amino acids long. The junction had 8 bases not matched to a gene; V was cut back by 6 bases and J by 0 bases. Per germline, CDR1 DFQATT and CDR2 SNEGSKA (reference sequence). The CDR3 sequence is CSAWDREEHQETQYF. CDR3 bases: TGCAGTGCATGGGACAGGGAGGAGCACCAAGAGACCCAGTACTTC.

This clonotype was observed a few times. This chain joins TRBV2 and TRBJ2-7; 8 bases map to TRBD1. Germline V gives CDR1 SNHLY, CDR2 FYNNEI. V dropped 7 bases and J dropped 5; count of bases not matched to a gene: 10. This CDR3 contains 14 residues. DNA for the CDR3: TGTGCCAGCACCCCAGGACAGGGTATCCACGAGCAGTACTTC. This translates into CASTPGQGIHEQYF.

This clonotype was detected a few times. The rearrangement links TRBV12-3 or TRBV12-4 to TRBJ1-5, with 9 bases lining up with TRBD1. Losses at the gene ends were 3 bases for V and 4 bases for J; bases not matched to a gene: 13. This CDR3 region has 18 residues. The CDR3 coding sequence is TGTGCCAGCAGTTTTTTGGAGGGGGGACAGGGAAAAAATCAGCCCCAGCATTTT. Its translation is CASSFLEGGQGKNQPQHF.

The chain links TRBV7-9 to TRBJ2-7; 13 bases are a match to TRBD2. Germline CDR1 and CDR2: SEHNR and FQNEAQ (reference sequence). Trimming cost V 5 bases and J 7 bases; bases outside gene matches: 8. The length of the CDR3 is 15 residues. The CDR3 here is CASSTSTSGGLEQYF. DNA of the CDR3: TGTGCCAGCAGCACTTCGACTAGCGGGGGGTTGGAGCAGTACTTC.

At least ten counts were recorded for this clonotype. The J gene is TRBJ1-2, the V gene TRBV7-9; a weak D match, TRBD1 (6 bases). This CDR3 is built from 14 residues. The germline gives CDR1 SEHNR, CDR2 FQNEAQ (reference sequence). V was shortened by 4 bases and J by 8 bases, with 17 bases between the two germline ends. This CDR3 is CASSSRQERSGYTF. The CDR3 nucleotides are TGTGCCAGCAGCTCCCGACAGGAGCGGTCGGGCTACACCTTC.

A few counts support this clonotype. V usage is TRBV5-5 and J usage is TRBJ1-5; D unresolved. The CDR3 is 19 residues long. Trimming took 2 bases from V and 0 from J, leaving 21 bases between them. CDR1 and CDR2 from the germline V gene are SGHKS and YYEKEE (reference sequence). The CDR3 DNA reads TGTGCCAGCAGCTTTGATTGGATGACGAGAGCTTATAGCAATCAGCCCCAGCATTTT. It codes for CASSFDWMTRAYSNQPQHF.

The genes are TRBV20-1 and TRBJ2-7, with a weak D call TRBD1 (6 bases). Trimming pared 7 bases from V and 2 bases from J, leaving 15 bases between. The CDR3 covers 13 residues. Looked up from germline, CDR1 is DFQATT and CDR2 is SNEGSKA (reference sequence). CDR3 protein: CSGMPGHPYEQYF. The DNA of the CDR3 is TGCAGTGGTATGCCGGGACATCCCTACGAGCAGTACTTC.